This T cell receptor (beta chain) was recovered during a study of tumor-infiltrating lymphocytes in primary liver carcinoma. Turning to the study itself: Samples had roughly 3.5 to 7.13 million productive TCRbeta reads, comparable between tissue types.

The study extracted blood RNA from unsorted whole blood and also extracted germline DNA. This CDR3 comprises 14 residues. The germline V gene has CDR1 MNHEY and CDR2 SVGEGT. Trimming took 6 bases from V and 3 from J, leaving 12 bases between them. From around 520 ng of total RNA, TCR beta-specific cDNA was reverse-transcribed using a constant-region primer. A slightly modified ARM-PCR protocol with three nested multiplex PCR rounds produced these TCR beta libraries. It was with TRBV1-TRBV30 forward primers and a C-beta reverse primer that the first two PCR rounds were run, at approximately 10 cycles each. One entry per CDR3 protein results from TCRdb running MiXCR on the multiplex PCR reads. The table has a few hundred thousand distinct CDR3 sequences, about three fifths seen once.

What was sequenced was peripheral blood. The source is a woman in her twenties or thirties with primary liver carcinoma and hepatitis B virus infection. The V gene is TRBV6-2 or TRBV6-3, the J gene TRBJ1-5; D is ambiguous. DNA of the CDR3: TGTGCCAGCAGACCAGGATTTAACAATCAGCCCCAGCATTTT. Translating it yields CASRPGFNNQPQHF.